The clone carrying this T cell receptor beta chain came up many times. What it recognizes is unknown. The cohort's ophthalmopathy patients, a group with duration under 3 months, had a Clinical Activity Score of at least 3 and a NOSPECS grade of at least 4. It was around 10 ml of fresh peripheral blood that supplied the PBMCs. The data derive from a study of T cells in Graves' hyperthyroidism and ophthalmopathy. Overall study: Peripheral blood was acquired at first diagnosis, ahead of any therapy whatsoever.

TCR beta CDR3 regions were amplified from RNA transcripts. During a first-round RT-PCR of the TCR CDR3, the HTBI primer set was used. TCRdb reanalysed the multiplex PCR reads using MiXCR and keeps one entry per CDR3 protein. Counted here are approximately 400,000 distinct CDR3 sequences, about 15% occurring once; the ten biggest clones make up roughly 21%. V lost 1 base, J lost 4 bases, and 8 bases stayed unmatched. The CDR3 has 15 residues. Germline loops: CDR1 SQVTM, CDR2 ANQGSEA. The study, taken as a whole, reports: The blood repertoire included most of the expanded thyroid clonotypes above 0.001.

The chain employs TRBV29-1 and TRBJ2-5; 8 bases align to TRBD1. Material: blood. The sequence derives from a young woman with Graves' ophthalmopathy. CDR3 in amino acids: CSVEVNRGLRETQYF. In nucleotides, the CDR3 is TGCAGCGTTGAAGTAAACAGGGGGTTACGAGAGACCCAGTACTTC.